This entry lists 22 T cell receptor beta chains sequenced from one sample in a study of T cell responses to AZD1222 COVID-19 vaccine. Some clones are missing from TCRdb's copy, which holds only in-frame ones; the method was immunoSEQ multiplex PCR. Among roughly 85,000 clones listed, roughly 88% were seen once. The sequencing used peripheral blood, collected on day 0 of MenACWY control vaccination. These receptors were obtained from an adult in good health.

The sample holds one count of this clone. V gene TRBV7-3 combines with J gene TRBJ2-1; no clear D. Germline CDR1 reads SGHTA; CDR2 reads FQGTGA. The CDR3 is 13 residues long. V lost 3 bases to trimming and J lost 5 bases, with 8 bases between them. The CDR3 nucleotides read TGTGCCAGCAGCTTCTCAGCCCACAATGAGCAGTTCTTC. The encoded protein is CASSFSAHNEQFF.

The chain has TRBV6-2 or TRBV6-3 and TRBJ1-1, with 9 bases that match TRBD1. Trimming cost V 2 bases and J 1 base; bases outside gene matches: 11. CDR1 is MNHEY and CDR2 is SVGEGT in the germline V gene. This CDR3 region has 18 residues. The CDR3 region is CASSYVDRGPIRNTEAFF. In DNA, the CDR3 is TGTGCCAGCAGTTACGTGGACAGGGGACCTATCAGGAACACTGAAGCTTTCTTT.

The V call is TRBV4-1, the J call TRBJ2-1; TRBD2 matches 10 bases. This CDR3 contains 19 residues. The ends lost 0 bases at V and 7 bases at J; junction bases unmatched: 15. CDR1 and CDR2 from the germline V gene are MGHRA and YSYEKL. CDR3 region: CASSQDILQRGGLRNEQFF. CDR3 nucleotides: TGCGCCAGCAGCCAAGACATTTTGCAGCGGGGGGGCCTGAGGAATGAGCAGTTCTTC.

This sequence joins TRBV7-9 and TRBJ1-6, with 7 bases matching TRBD1. Germline CDR1 and CDR2: SEHNR and FQNEAQ (reference sequence). The CDR3 has 16 amino acids. V dropped 1 base and J dropped 10; count of bases not matched to a gene: 10. The CDR3 DNA is TGTGCCAGCAGCTTAGGGGCAGGGGGAGATCAGTCACCCCTCCACTTT. It yields the protein CASSLGAGGDQSPLHF.

The genes are TRBV5-1 and TRBJ2-3; TRBD2 might be the D (5 bases). The CDR3 sequence is 14 residues long. Trimming stripped 1 base from V and 2 bases from J, with 8 bases between. Per the germline V gene, CDR1 is SGHRS and CDR2 is YFSETQ. CDR3 DNA: TGCGCCAGCAGCTTGCGGGAATTCACAGATACGCAGTATTTT. It is translated as CASSLREFTDTQYF.

The chain uses TRBV11-2 and TRBJ2-7, with D tentatively TRBD1 (6 bases). V lost 0 bases to trimming and J lost 7 bases, with 7 bases between them. Germline values: CDR1 SGHAT, CDR2 FQNNGV. The CDR3 has 12 amino acids. This CDR3 reads CASSLEQGEQYF. In nucleotides, the CDR3 is TGTGCCAGCAGCTTAGAACAGGGAGAGCAGTACTTC.

The chain combines TRBV6-5 with TRBJ2-5, with TRBD2 identical over 8 bases. The CDR3 is 14 amino acids. V trimming: 8 bases; J trimming: 4 bases; junction bases outside the gene matches: 9. CDR1 MNHEY and CDR2 SVGAGI come from the germline V gene. CDR3 amino acids: CASDGGAAGETQYF. CDR3 in DNA: TGTGCCAGCGACGGGGGGGCCGCGGGAGAGACCCAGTACTTC.

The chain joins TRBV5-8 to TRBJ1-5; TRBD1 aligns across 7 bases. CDR3 length: 15 amino acids. Unmatched junction bases numbered 15, after V lost 4 bases and J lost 11 bases. Germline V gene lookup returns CDR1 SGHTS and CDR2 YDEGEE. The CDR3 region is CASSLGGGQMMAQHF. The CDR3 region has the DNA TGTGCCAGCAGCCTTGGAGGGGGCCAGATGATGGCCCAGCATTTT.

This CDR3 is CASSLQGGGYTF. CDR3 nucleotide sequence: TGTGCCAGCAGTTTACAGGGTGGCGGCTACACCTTC. V gene TRBV28 combines with J gene TRBJ1-2; possibly TRBD1 for D (5 bases). The germline V and J ends were trimmed by 2 bases and 8 bases, with 9 bases remaining between them. Germline V gene lookup returns CDR1 MDHEN and CDR2 SYDVKM. The CDR3 length is 12 residues.

This chain links TRBV9 with TRBJ2-2, with 7 bases identical to TRBD2. The CDR3 spans 17 residues. Germline CDR1 reads SGDLS; CDR2 reads YYNGEE. V gave up 0 bases and J gave up 2 bases; unmatched junction bases: 7. CDR3 sequence reads: CASSVARASGNTGELFF. The CDR3 DNA reads TGTGCCAGCAGCGTAGCTAGGGCTAGCGGAAACACCGGGGAGCTGTTTTTT.

The rearrangement joins TRBV7-8 to TRBJ2-1; 8 positions match TRBD2. The germline gives CDR1 SGHVS, CDR2 FQNEAQ. With 6 bases clipped from V and 0 bases from J, the junction kept 4 bases outside the gene matches. CDR3 length: 15 amino acids. The CDR3 sequence is CASSRGGSSYNEQFF. The DNA for the CDR3 is TGTGCCAGCAGTCGCGGGGGGAGCTCCTACAATGAGCAGTTCTTC. The full variable domain, in which reference TRBV7-8 and TRBJ2-1 provide the parts outside the CDR3, is GAGVSQSPRYKVAKRGQDVALRCDPISGHVSLFWYQQALGQGPEFLTYFQNEAQLDKSGLPSDRFFAERPEGSVSTLKIQRTQQEDSAVYLCASSRGGSSYNEQFFGPGTRLTVL.

This clone was seen only a few times. For the CDR3, the DNA is TGTGCCAGCTCTGAAGGACAGGGTTCAGGCCAGCCCCAGCATTTT. It specifies CASSEGQGSGQPQHF. The V and J genes are TRBV18 and TRBJ1-5; 8 nucleotides align to TRBD1. V was pared by 6 bases and J by 7 bases, with 11 bases of the junction left unmatched. The germline gives CDR1 KGHSH, CDR2 LQKENI. The CDR3 has 15 amino acids.

This rearrangement joins TRBV4-3 to TRBJ1-2; D ambiguous. There are 16 residues in the CDR3. The V gene lost 2 bases and the J gene lost 4 bases, with 17 bases spanning the gap. Germline CDR1 is LGHNA and CDR2 is YSLEER. CDR3 DNA sequence: TGCGCCAGCAGCCAATTCACGGGGAAAGTCCTCTATGGCTACACCTTC. Amino acid sequence: CASSQFTGKVLYGYTF.

This clone was observed a few times. The chain employs TRBV19 and TRBJ2-7, with 8 bases identical to TRBD1. V was clipped by 5 bases and J by 1 base; unmatched bases: 7. Per germline, CDR1 LNHDA and CDR2 SQIVND (reference sequence). The CDR3 sequence is 15 residues long. CDR3 loop: CASSPRTGISYEQYF. CDR3 nucleotide sequence: TGTGCCAGTAGTCCCCGGACAGGGATTTCCTACGAGCAGTACTTC.

A few counts support this clone. V usage is TRBV28 and J usage is TRBJ1-5; D is undetermined. In germline, CDR1 is MDHEN, CDR2 SYDVKM. Trimming left V 6 bases short and J 6 bases short, with 21 bases between. The CDR3 extends over 16 amino acids. This chain's CDR3 is CASSLEGGWHGQPQHF. In DNA, the CDR3 is TGTGCCAGCAGCCTAGAGGGCGGCTGGCATGGTCAGCCCCAGCATTTT.

V gene TRBV25-1 combines with J gene TRBJ1-2; 7 positions agree with TRBD1. Unmatched junction bases numbered 5, after V lost 0 bases and J lost 1 base. The CDR3 runs to 16 residues. Germline V gene sequence: CDR1 MGHDK, CDR2 SYGVNS. The CDR3 nucleotides are TGTGCCAGCAGTGAATACGAGGGGGCGCGTAACTATGGCTACACCTTC. It encodes CASSEYEGARNYGYTF.

The rearrangement uses TRBV5-5 and TRBJ1-1; 8 bases are a match to TRBD1. Germline V gives CDR1 SGHKS, CDR2 YYEKEE (reference sequence). Unmatched junction bases numbered 2, after V lost 3 bases and J lost 4 bases. The CDR3 length is 13 residues. The chain's CDR3 is CASSSGTGTEAFF. In nucleotides, the CDR3 is TGTGCCAGCAGCTCCGGGACAGGCACTGAAGCTTTCTTT.

This clone came up once. The chain employs TRBV2 and TRBJ1-1; 7 bases agree with TRBD1. Germline V gene lookup returns CDR1 SNHLY and CDR2 FYNNEI. This CDR3 is built from 14 residues. Unmatched junction bases numbered 4, after V lost 6 bases and J lost 0 bases. The CDR3 nucleotides are TGTGCCAGCAGGGGGACAGTAATGAACACTGAAGCTTTCTTT. Translation gives CASRGTVMNTEAFF.

The chain couples TRBV27 to TRBJ1-2, with TRBD1 identical over 9 bases. Unmatched junction bases numbered 6, after V lost 4 bases and J lost 3 bases. The CDR3 runs 15 residues. CDR1 MNHEY and CDR2 SMNVEV come from the germline V gene (reference sequence). The CDR3 loop reads CASSSTGGYHYGYTF. CDR3 nucleotide sequence: TGTGCCAGCAGTTCTACAGGGGGCTACCACTATGGCTACACCTTC.

This clone was picked up a small number of times. The chain carries TRBV9 and TRBJ2-5; D call uncertain. Germline CDR1 reads SGDLS; CDR2 reads YYNGEE. The CDR3 contains 11 residues. Trimming cost V 4 bases and J 4 bases, with 5 bases left between them. CDR3 bases: TGTGCCAGCAGCTTCGGAGAGACCCAGTACTTC. Translation gives CASSFGETQYF.

The rearrangement joins TRBV30 to TRBJ2-1; TRBD1 is a possible D gene (6 bases). The V and J ends lost 1 base and 5 bases respectively, with 9 bases between them. From germline, CDR1 is GTSNPN and CDR2 SVGIG (reference sequence). This CDR3 is built from 13 residues. The CDR3, as DNA: TGTGCCTGGAGTGGGGCAGGGGACAATGAGCAGTTCTTC. Its protein product is CAWSGAGDNEQFF.

This chain links TRBV25-1 with TRBJ2-3; 12 bases are shared with TRBD1. V gave up 9 bases and J gave up 4 bases; unmatched junction bases: 8. The germline CDR1 and CDR2 sequences are MGHDK and SYGVNS. The CDR3 consists of 15 residues. The CDR3: CASSPGTGGADTQYF. The CDR3 coding sequence is TGTGCCAGTTCGCCCGGGACAGGGGGCGCAGATACGCAGTATTTT.